There are a few counts of the clone carrying this T cell receptor beta chain. The data stem from a study of T-cell reconstitution after alpha-beta-depleted transplantation in children. V lost 0 bases, J lost 0 bases, and 4 bases lay in between. The CDR3 extends over 14 amino acids. From germline, CDR1 is MNHEY and CDR2 SVGAGI. Researchers prepared the TCRbeta library using unique molecular identifiers, the study reports. TCRdb reanalysed the PCR reads using MiXCR and keeps one entry per CDR3 protein. Seen here are 350,000 to 400,000 distinct CDR3 sequences, less than 15% observed once, and the top ten hold 3.5% to 4.5%.

The source is a human donor who donated a stem cell graft to a child with Fanconi anemia. The rearrangement joins TRBV6-5 to TRBJ2-3; the D is unclear. This sample comprised PBMCs, obtained from the stem cell graft. This chain's CDR3 is CASSYSDSTDTQYF. CDR3 bases: TGTGCCAGCAGTTACTCTGACAGCACAGATACGCAGTATTTT.